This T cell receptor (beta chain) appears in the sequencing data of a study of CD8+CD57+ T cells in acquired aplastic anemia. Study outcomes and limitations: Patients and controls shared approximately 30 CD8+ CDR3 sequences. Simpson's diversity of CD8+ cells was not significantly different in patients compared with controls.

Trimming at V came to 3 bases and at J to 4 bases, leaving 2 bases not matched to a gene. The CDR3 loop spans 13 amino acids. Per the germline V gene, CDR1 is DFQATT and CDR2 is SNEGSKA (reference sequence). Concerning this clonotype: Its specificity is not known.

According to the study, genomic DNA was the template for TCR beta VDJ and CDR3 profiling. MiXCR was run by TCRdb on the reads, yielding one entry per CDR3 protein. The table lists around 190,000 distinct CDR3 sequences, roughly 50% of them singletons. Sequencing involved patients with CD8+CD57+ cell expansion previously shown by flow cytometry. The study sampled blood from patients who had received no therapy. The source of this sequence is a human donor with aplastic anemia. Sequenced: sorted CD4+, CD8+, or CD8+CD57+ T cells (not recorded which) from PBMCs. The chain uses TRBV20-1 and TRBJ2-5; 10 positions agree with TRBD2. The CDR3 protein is CSASLAGVETQYF. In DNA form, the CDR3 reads TGCAGTGCTAGCCTAGCGGGGGTAGAGACCCAGTACTTC.